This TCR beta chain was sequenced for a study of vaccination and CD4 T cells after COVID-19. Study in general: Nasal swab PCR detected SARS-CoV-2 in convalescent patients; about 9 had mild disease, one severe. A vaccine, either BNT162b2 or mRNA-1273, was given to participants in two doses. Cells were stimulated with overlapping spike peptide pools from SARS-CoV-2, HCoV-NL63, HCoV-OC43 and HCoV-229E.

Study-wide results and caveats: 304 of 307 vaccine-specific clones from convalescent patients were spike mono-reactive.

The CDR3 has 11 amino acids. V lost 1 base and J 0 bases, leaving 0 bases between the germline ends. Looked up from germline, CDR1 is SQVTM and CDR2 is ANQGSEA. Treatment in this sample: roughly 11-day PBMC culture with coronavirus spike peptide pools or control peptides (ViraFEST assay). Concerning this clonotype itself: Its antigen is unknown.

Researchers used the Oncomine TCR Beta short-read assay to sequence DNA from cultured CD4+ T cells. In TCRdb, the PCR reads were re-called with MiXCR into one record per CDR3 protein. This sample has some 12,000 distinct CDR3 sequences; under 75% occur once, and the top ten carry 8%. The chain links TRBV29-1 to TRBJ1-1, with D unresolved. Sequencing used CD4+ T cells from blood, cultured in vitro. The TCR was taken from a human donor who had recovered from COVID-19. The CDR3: CSVEVNTEAFF. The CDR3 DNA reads TGCAGCGTTGAAGTGAACACTGAAGCTTTCTTT.